The source of this T cell receptor (beta chain) is a study of blood T cells in healthy people across ages. CDR3 size: 15 residues. Trimming took 3 bases from V and 5 from J, leaving 19 bases between them. Germline loops: CDR1 DFQATT, CDR2 SNEGSKA (reference sequence). There are a few counts of this clonotype. Donors were healthy Caucasian individuals from Russia aged roughly 6 to 100. Per-sample yields of isolated PBMCs were at least 6 million. Next came a second PCR, run for roughly 6 to 11 cycles, which used a sample-barcoded 5' primer along with a J-beta primer mix. A template-switch adaptor containing 12 random nucleotides labeled each cDNA molecule. TCRdb fed the 5' RACE reads into MiXCR, producing one record per CDR3 protein. The sample records around 900,000 distinct CDR3 sequences, around 54% being singletons.

The clonotype comes from a woman aged 55-70 years in good health. The specimen was blood. This chain links TRBV20-1 with TRBJ2-5; a weak D match, TRBD2 (5 bases). CDR3 residues: CSASTVGEHPETQYF. The CDR3 nucleotides are TGCAGTGCTAGTACTGTCGGGGAACATCCCGAGACCCAGTACTTC.